The 25 T cell receptor beta chains in this list originate from one sample, sequenced in a study of cytomegalovirus exposure and HLA in healthy donors. Primers: 60 Vbeta forward and 13 Jbeta reverse. Method: immunoSEQ multiplex PCR; TCRdb's copy keeps in-frame clones and lacks some. The sample holds tens of thousands of clones. Sequenced sample: PBMCs. The receptors here all came from a woman aged 35 to 49 in good health and CMV-seropositive.

This chain joins TRBV4-2 and TRBJ1-1, with D unresolved. Germline V gene lookup returns CDR1 LGHNA and CDR2 YNFKEQ. V was shortened by 0 bases and J by 8 bases, with 16 bases between the two germline ends. This CDR3 has 15 amino acids. DNA of the CDR3: TGTGCCAGCAGCCAAGAAGGTCCTCGGAGCGAAGAAGCTTTCTTT. Amino acids: CASSQEGPRSEEAFF.

The chain has TRBV6-1 and TRBJ1-5, with TRBD1 identical over 9 bases. V shed 7 bases and J 6 bases; nucleotides not matched to a gene: 10. From germline, CDR1 is MNHNS and CDR2 SASEGT. CDR3 length: 15 amino acids. This chain's CDR3 is CASNLPGQGFQPQHF. Here the CDR3 DNA reads TGTGCCAGCAACCTCCCGGGACAGGGTTTTCAGCCCCAGCATTTT.

The CDR3 here is CASSPGTANTEAFF. CDR3 nucleotides: TGTGCCAGCAGTCCCGGGACAGCGAACACTGAAGCTTTCTTT. The chain links TRBV7-9 to TRBJ1-1, with TRBD1 identical over 7 bases. CDR1 is SEHNR and CDR2 is FQNEAQ in the germline V gene (reference sequence). Trimming at V came to 6 bases and at J to 1 base, leaving 5 bases not matched to a gene. The CDR3 totals 14 residues.

The rearrangement uses TRBV11-3 and TRBJ2-1; 8 positions agree with TRBD2. The CDR3 covers 14 residues. The V gene end was trimmed by 1 base and the J gene end by 9 bases; junction bases not matched to a gene: 5. Germline V gene lookup returns CDR1 SGHNT and CDR2 YENEEA. The CDR3 here is CASSLVGTRVEQFF. The CDR3 DNA reads TGTGCCAGCAGCTTAGTTGGGACTAGAGTTGAGCAGTTCTTC.

Here the CDR3 reads CASSEYYPAYEQYF. In DNA, the CDR3 is TGTGCCAGCAGTGAGTACTACCCTGCCTACGAGCAGTACTTC. The genes are TRBV6-1 and TRBJ2-5; D is unclear. The end of the DNA fits TRBJ2-7 better, so the J call may be wrong. This CDR3 is 14 amino acids long. Looked up from germline, CDR1 is MNHNS and CDR2 is SASEGT.

The rearrangement joins TRBV5-4 to TRBJ2-7; 7 bases line up with TRBD1. With 4 bases clipped from V and 5 bases from J, the junction kept 12 bases outside the gene matches. CDR3 length: 15 amino acids. Looked up from germline, CDR1 is SGHNT and CDR2 is YYREEE (reference sequence). CDR3 amino acids: CASSMRQGFSHEQYF. Written as DNA, the CDR3 is TGTGCCAGCAGCATGAGACAGGGTTTCAGCCACGAGCAGTACTTC.

The J gene is TRBJ1-1, the V gene TRBV29-1; D is possibly TRBD1 (6 bases). The CDR3 has 12 residues. Trimming cost V 6 bases and J 1 base, with 9 bases left between them. Looked up from germline, CDR1 is SQVTM and CDR2 is ANQGSEA. CDR3 loop: CSVRGANTEAFF. DNA for the CDR3: TGCAGCGTCCGGGGGGCGAACACTGAAGCTTTCTTT.

J is TRBJ1-1 and V is TRBV7-6; D is undetermined. V gave up 1 base and J gave up 0 bases, with 9 bases separating them. Germline loops: CDR1 SGHVS, CDR2 FNYEAQ. The CDR3 covers 15 residues. CDR3 DNA sequence: TGTGCCAGCAGCTTAGGTTCAGAAATGAACACTGAAGCTTTCTTT. Protein sequence: CASSLGSEMNTEAFF.

V gene TRBV9 combines with J gene TRBJ1-3; D remains ambiguous. The CDR3 runs 14 residues. The germline V gene encodes CDR1 SGDLS and CDR2 YYNGEE. Trimming shortened V by 0 bases and J by 6 bases, and 10 bases separated the two germline ends. The CDR3 DNA sequence: TGTGCCAGCAGCGTAGAGCCAGGCTTAAACACCATATATTTT. This encodes CASSVEPGLNTIYF.

The V and J genes are TRBV9 and TRBJ2-7; TRBD1 matches 12 bases. V lost 4 bases, J lost 7 bases, and 6 bases stayed unmatched. Germline values: CDR1 SGDLS, CDR2 YYNGEE. The CDR3 runs 14 residues. This CDR3 is CASSKGQGASEQYF. The CDR3 coding sequence is TGTGCCAGCAGCAAGGGACAGGGGGCCTCGGAGCAGTACTTC. Variable domain in full (rest from reference TRBV9 and TRBJ2-7): DSGVTQTPKHLITATGQRVTLRCSPRSGDLSVYWYQQSLDQGLQFLIQYYNGEERAKGNILERFSAQQFPDLHSELNLSSLELGDSALYFCASSKGQGASEQYFGPGTRLTVT.

The chain has TRBV15 and TRBJ2-3; 7 nucleotides align to TRBD1. The trim removed 3 bases at V and 5 bases at J, leaving 14 bases unmatched. The CDR3 length is 17 residues. CDR1 is LNHNV and CDR2 is YYDKDF in the germline V gene (reference sequence). The CDR3 region has the DNA TGTGCCACCAGCAGTAACCCACAGGGGACCCCAGGAGATACGCAGTATTTT. Translated, it gives CATSSNPQGTPGDTQYF.

The rearrangement links TRBV18 to TRBJ2-1, with D perhaps TRBD2 (6 bases). This CDR3 is built from 15 residues. Germline V gene lookup returns CDR1 KGHSH and CDR2 LQKENI. Trimming cost V 5 bases and J 7 bases, with 18 bases left between them. The DNA for the CDR3 is TGTGCCAGCTCAATCGTTTCGGGGGTCCGGAATGAGCAGTTCTTC. Protein sequence: CASSIVSGVRNEQFF.

The V call is TRBV6-1, the J call TRBJ2-7, with D uncertain. CDR3 length: 11 residues. V lost 3 bases and J 4 bases, leaving 4 bases between the germline ends. Germline lookup yields CDR1 MNHNS and CDR2 SASEGT. CDR3 in amino acids: CASSDSYEQYF. DNA for the CDR3: TGTGCCAGCAGTGATTCTTACGAGCAGTACTTC.

As to this clone: This CDR3 is also generated by other DNA sequences in the sample. V gene TRBV7-8 combines with J gene TRBJ2-7, with D maybe TRBD1 (9 bases). Germline values: CDR1 SGHVS, CDR2 FQNEAQ. This CDR3 comprises 19 residues. Between the trimmed V and J ends, which lost 6 bases and 2 bases, there was a span of 29 bases. The DNA for the CDR3 is TGTGCCAGCAGTCAAGGGGGACAGGGTCGTGTAGCGGGGACCTACGAGCAGTACTTC. Translating gives CASSQGGQGRVAGTYEQYF. Complete variable domain (other parts from reference TRBV7-8 and TRBJ2-7): GAGVSQSPRYKVAKRGQDVALRCDPISGHVSLFWYQQALGQGPEFLTYFQNEAQLDKSGLPSDRFFAERPEGSVSTLKIQRTQQEDSAVYLCASSQGGQGRVAGTYEQYFGPGTRLTVT.

With regard to this clone: Other DNA sequences within the sample encode an identical CDR3. The chain couples TRBV4-2 to TRBJ1-4; possible D gene TRBD1, 5 bases. V lost 1 base, J lost 8 bases, and 14 bases lay in between. Germline V gene sequence: CDR1 LGHNA, CDR2 YNFKEQ. This CDR3 spans 15 amino acids. CDR3 bases: TGTGCCAGCAGCCAAGTTGGTCAGGGTAACGAAAAACTGTTTTTT. As protein: CASSQVGQGNEKLFF.

The chain joins TRBV5-1 to TRBJ1-4; no clear D gene. The germline V and J ends were trimmed by 0 bases and 0 bases, with 15 bases remaining between them. The CDR3 totals 18 residues. Germline V gives CDR1 SGHRS, CDR2 YFSETQ. Here the CDR3 reads CASSLDPGSLATNEKLFF. In DNA, the CDR3 is TGCGCCAGCAGCTTGGACCCAGGCTCTCTTGCAACTAATGAAAAACTGTTTTTT.

This sequence joins TRBV11-2 and TRBJ1-4; TRBD1 matches 7 bases. Germline values: CDR1 SGHAT, CDR2 FQNNGV. Unmatched junction bases numbered 8, after V lost 4 bases and J lost 3 bases. This CDR3 spans 16 amino acids. This CDR3 reads CASSSHQGVANEKLFF. CDR3 sequence (DNA): TGTGCCAGCAGCTCTCATCAGGGGGTCGCTAATGAAAAACTGTTTTTT.

This chain uses TRBV5-6 with TRBJ2-7; 9 bases are a match to TRBD1. J lost 5 bases, V lost 0 bases, and 6 bases had no gene match. This CDR3 region has 15 residues. CDR1 is SGHDT, CDR2 YYEEEE, per germline. In DNA, the CDR3 is TGTGCCAGCAGCTTGGGGGACAGGGCTTACCACGAGCAGTACTTC. This sequence encodes CASSLGDRAYHEQYF.

The chain employs TRBV5-1 and TRBJ2-2; TRBD1 is a possible D gene (6 bases). V was cut by 4 bases and J by 4 bases, with 14 bases left in between. In germline, CDR1 is SGHRS, CDR2 YFSETQ. The CDR3 has 15 amino acids. In nucleotides, the CDR3 is TGCGCCAGCAGCCCGGACAGTCGGAGCACCGGGGAGCTGTTTTTT. Residues: CASSPDSRSTGELFF.

The rearrangement uses TRBV11-3 and TRBJ1-3, with 10 positions matching TRBD1. Germline-derived CDR1 and CDR2 are SGHNT and YENEEA. With V trimmed by 5 bases and J by 1 base, 2 bases remained unmatched. The CDR3 extends over 15 amino acids. DNA for the CDR3: TGTGCCAGCAGCGCGGGACAGGGGTCTGGAAACACCATATATTTT. Its translation is CASSAGQGSGNTIYF.

This chain links TRBV5-1 with TRBJ2-7; TRBD2 matches 7 bases. The germline V gene encodes CDR1 SGHRS and CDR2 YFSETQ. CDR3 length: 16 residues. The V and J ends lost 0 bases and 6 bases, in that order; junction bases with no gene match: 12. For the CDR3, the DNA is TGCGCCAGCAGCTTGGGCATGGGGAGGGAATGGTGCGAGCAGTACTTC. Amino acids: CASSLGMGREWCEQYF.

CDR3 protein: CASSPYDRPTGELFF. CDR3 DNA sequence: TGTGCCAGCAGCCCGTACGACAGACCCACCGGGGAGCTGTTTTTT. This chain links TRBV5-6 with TRBJ2-2, with a tentative D call TRBD1 (5 bases). CDR1 is SGHDT, CDR2 YYEEEE, per germline. The V gene lost 4 bases and the J gene lost 4 bases, with 14 bases spanning the gap. The CDR3 is made up of 15 amino acids.

This chain links TRBV29-1 with TRBJ1-3; no definite D call. This CDR3 is 13 amino acids long. V was trimmed by 4 bases and J by 0 bases, leaving 7 bases between them. Per germline, CDR1 SQVTM and CDR2 ANQGSEA. The CDR3, as DNA: TGCAGCGTTGCCCCTAACTCTGGAAACACCATATATTTT. This gives the protein CSVAPNSGNTIYF.

The gene calls are TRBV6-4 and TRBJ2-1; TRBD2 matches 9 bases. V was clipped by 3 bases and J by 5 bases; unmatched bases: 5. The CDR3 totals 15 residues. Germline V gene data show CDR1 as MRHNA and CDR2 as SNTAGT. CDR3 sequence: CASSEIAGEDNEQFF. CDR3 in DNA: TGTGCCAGCAGTGAGATAGCGGGAGAGGACAATGAGCAGTTCTTC.

The V gene is TRBV6-5, the J gene TRBJ2-1, with 7 bases aligning to TRBD2. J gave up 9 bases and V 8 bases, and 4 bases lay outside the gene matches. Germline-derived CDR1 and CDR2 are MNHEY and SVGAGI. This CDR3 comprises 11 residues. CDR3 DNA: TGTGCCAGCGGGAGGGCAACTGAGCAGTTCTTC. Its protein product is CASGRATEQFF.